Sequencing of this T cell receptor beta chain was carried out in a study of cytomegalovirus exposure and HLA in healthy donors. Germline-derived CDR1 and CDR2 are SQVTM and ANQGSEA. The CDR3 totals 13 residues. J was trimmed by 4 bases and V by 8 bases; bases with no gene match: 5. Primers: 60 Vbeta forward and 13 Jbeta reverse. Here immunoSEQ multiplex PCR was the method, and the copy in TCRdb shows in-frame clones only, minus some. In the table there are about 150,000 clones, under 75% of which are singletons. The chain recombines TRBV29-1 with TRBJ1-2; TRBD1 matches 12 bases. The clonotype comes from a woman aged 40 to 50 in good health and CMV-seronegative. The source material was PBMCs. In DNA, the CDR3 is TGCAGCTCGGGACAGGGGGCGAGCTATGGCTACACCTTC. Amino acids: CSSGQGASYGYTF.